This T cell receptor beta chain was observed in a study of blood T cell repertoires in COVID-19. Seattle's enrolled individuals joined amid active infection and were then monitored longitudinally. The protocol was immunoSEQ multiplex PCR, while the TCRdb copy is restricted to in-frame clones and leaves out a portion. This table has 50,000 to 55,000 clones, under 90% appearing once. Germline V CDR1 and CDR2: SGHRS, YFSETQ. Germline trimming cut 4 bases from V and 7 bases from J; bases unmatched to any gene: 22. This CDR3 has 18 amino acids. The rearrangement joins TRBV5-1 to TRBJ1-1; 7 bases fit TRBD1. The source material was peripheral blood. The origin of this receptor is a man older than 75 with COVID-19, enrolled during active disease. CDR3 loop: CASSIYGPGGEIRGEAFF. For the CDR3, the DNA is TGCGCCAGCAGCATATACGGCCCAGGGGGAGAGATTCGAGGTGAAGCTTTCTTT.